This T cell receptor (beta chain) was sequenced during a study of cytomegalovirus exposure and HLA in healthy donors (dated by TCRdb to about 2017). Describing the broader study: According to an earlier analysis of a few hundred of the donors, 150 million to 200 million T cells yielded roughly 110 million unique TCR beta sequences and approximately 300 Gb of sequence data. Genome-wide SNP genotypes for about 60% of the roughly 700 donors were used in a later genetic analysis, which treated that subset as a discovery cohort. The later analysis used no new phenotypic data to find candidate immune exposures, relying instead on TCR beta sequences and their occurrence across donors. In addition to the first cohort of several hundred subjects, a separate validation cohort of 120 different subjects was used. Both class I and class II loci were covered by HLA typing, at four-digit resolution. To predict cytomegalovirus infection status, the study brought together high-throughput TCR immunosequencing, statistical association of individual TCRs with disease status, and machine learning. Every repertoire in the discovery cohort had been generated on one and the same sequencing platform. An early release that covered about 600 HLA-typed donors contained approximately 320 gigabases of sequencing data and roughly 84 million unique TCR sequences. A later analysis re-analyzed previously published TCR beta repertoires from 660 or so donors and added high-resolution HLA genotyping to study TCR occurrence patterns. Donor age, sex, ethnicity and CMV serostatus were compiled alongside the repertoire data. Across about 370 genotyped donors of the cohort, an average of about 220,000 unique TCR beta nucleotide sequences per donor were sequenced, and about a sixth of those sequences were non-productive. Because of strong linkage in the cohort, five DR-DQ haplotypes were treated as single units for association and clustering. Of the approximately 370 genotyped donors, approximately 81% were placed in the genetic ancestry cluster associated with self-reported Caucasian donors. Typing coverage differed by locus: A, B, C, DRB1 and DQB1 were typed in roughly 620-640 donors, DQA1 in around 500, DPA1 in approximately 600, and DPB1 in roughly 450. The study was designed to test whether signatures of past pathogen exposure could be identified by cataloging public T cell receptors. In an earlier analysis of several hundred of the donors, high-throughput TCR beta sequencing was used to judge whether each TCR beta V gene segment behaved as functional or pseudogenic. The study used immunosequencing to profile the T cell repertoires of approximately 690 subjects and linked those repertoires to cytomegalovirus serostatus. What the research found in general, with its limitations: In both the original and validation cohorts, the classifier was reported to diagnose cytomegalovirus status with high specificity and sensitivity. Compared with the roughly 670-donor mean, donors in an Asian-associated ancestry cluster had fewer N-insertions in productive TCRs, according to a later genetic analysis. A later analysis found that HLA-associated TCR beta chains were more clonally expanded and had lower generation probabilities than equally common non-associated chains. A further reported finding was that TCR beta sequences accurately predicted the HLA-A and HLA-B alleles for most subjects in the first cohort. Some IMGT-functional V segments, including TRBV6-2 and TRBV6-3, could not be distinguished by the 87-base-pair reads and were therefore excluded. In a later analysis, several top co-occurrence clusters were reported to appear linked to parvovirus B19, influenza, CMV and Epstein-Barr virus. Roughly uniform sequencing depth across donors was assumed in presence/absence analyses, although this assumption may not hold. In the study, roughly 160 TCR beta chains were listed as associated with cytomegalovirus. Immune exposure information for the cohort was limited to CMV serostatus. Strong co-occurrence of HLA alleles, especially DR and DQ, made assigning TCR associations to individual alleles difficult. In a later analysis, most CMV-associated TCR beta chains were found to appear HLA-restricted, with HLA associations seemingly driven largely by CMV exposure. An earlier analysis of around 540 of the donors showed that most TCR beta V segments appeared in productive rearrangements either about 87% or about 30% of the time, which broadly matched IMGT annotations. Linkage disequilibrium might explain the correlated functional status among segregating V segments, but an unknown experimental factor could not be excluded. The authors suggested that the approach could potentially be extended to other disease states and immunological phenotypes. Because counts were too low, roughly 17 rarely observed V segments, including chromosome 9 orphons, were left out of the earlier analysis of about 500 of the donors. In a later analysis, the rate of TCR association differed among HLA loci, with DRB1 alleles having the most associated TCRs and HLA-C alleles having the fewest. In a later genetic analysis, a missense DCLRE1C variant was associated with V-gene and J-gene trimming of TCR beta chains, and the association was replicated in an independent cohort. A group of highly shared sequence variants was considered likely to be a technical artifact of the sequencing pipeline. In a later analysis, more than 15,000 TCR beta sequences were associated with specific HLA alleles at a false discovery rate of 0.05. Because some donors lacked HLA typing at each locus, the association tests relied only on the typed subset. Most TCR sequences were seen in very few donors, while some public TCRs were found in many individuals. In this cohort, only TCR beta chains were sequenced, and detectable features were limited by the absence of alpha or paired-chain data. Three of the identified cytomegalovirus-associated TCR beta chains were confirmed in vitro to be specific for cytomegalovirus antigens.

Remarks on this clone: Its antigen target is currently unknown. Base qualities are not provided; no much larger clone lies one nucleotide away.

From the cysteine through the phenylalanine, the CDR3 covers 15 amino acids. Of the read, only the CDR3 DNA is kept; its 45 bases are in frame from base 1. Trimming leaves V shorter by 0 bases and J shorter by 1 base, with the junction holding 0 bases beyond the gene matches. According to the germline V gene, CDR1 reads SGHDT and CDR2 reads YYEEEE. The cohort comprised some 730 healthy bone marrow donors. All cohort members were sampled while nominally healthy, although unrecorded immune exposures were likely present. The donor was CMV seronegative and belonged to the group of several hundred seronegative cohort members. A peripheral blood sample was collected from each donor, and TCR beta sequencing was performed on peripheral blood mononuclear cells. Genomic DNA extraction from the blood cell samples was performed with the Qiagen DNeasy Blood Extraction Kit. Library generation was performed with the immunoSEQ multiplex PCR assay. For the multiplex PCR, a mixture combining 60 forward primers for TCR Vbeta segments and 13 reverse primers for TCR Jbeta segments was used. A multiplex PCR assay on genomic DNA amplified the CDR3 region of rearranged TCR beta genes. Amplified TCR beta libraries were sequenced as 87-base-pair reads on the Illumina HiSeq System. On the authors' methods: In a later analysis, some 80 million unique TCR beta chains were counted across the 500 to 850 repertoires, and roughly 11 million of these chains were shared by at least two donors. A nearest-neighbor algorithm error-corrected the raw reads and collapsed the reads into unique sequences, merging closely related sequences to remove PCR and sequencing errors. V, D and J gene segments were assigned by aligning CDR3 sequences to IMGT reference sequences. For a sequence to be retained, a match of at least six nucleotides was required to both a V gene segment and a J gene segment. A rearrangement was called productive if the CDR3 had no stop codons and remained in frame with V and J, and every other rearrangement was called non-productive. Following IMGT convention, CDR3 was defined as the stretch from the second conserved V-encoded cysteine to the conserved J-encoded phenylalanine. The earlier analysis of 587 of the donors excluded any sequence lacking an unambiguous match to a single V gene segment. An earlier analysis of over 450 of the donors classified V segments as functional when productive rearrangements were above 56.7% and as segregating when the standard deviation between donors was above 5%. A statistical classification framework was built to diagnose cytomegalovirus status from the catalog of TCR beta chain sequences. In a later analysis, TCR nucleotide sequences were compared against IMGT/GENE-DB human TR gene sequences so that V and J genes could be assigned. Using the TCRdist pipeline, a later analysis assigned CDR3 sequences along with most-parsimonious VDJ recombination scenarios. In a later analysis, each TCR beta chain was defined by its CDR3 amino acid sequence together with its V-gene family, and reads without a unique V-gene family were excluded. To address suspected cross-contamination and a sequencing artifact, a later analysis removed 592 highly shared, low-generation-probability nucleotide sequences. A later analysis calculated a clonal expansion index for each public chain from normalized within-repertoire ranks of inferred template counts. In a later analysis, generation probabilities were computed using a VDJ recombination model fitted to out-of-frame rearrangements, and the results were checked against IGoR. In a later analysis, TCR-TCR, TCR-HLA and TCR-CMV co-occurrence was scored with hypergeometric tests, and a repertoire-size bias correction was applied to TCR pairs. A later analysis estimated false discovery rates by permuting HLA or CMV assignments 20 times. In a later analysis, co-occurring TCRs were grouped with DBSCAN, and TCRdist sequence similarity was added when clustering was performed within HLA-allele-positive subsets. For co-occurrence clustering, repertoires with fewer than 30,000 or more than 120,000 public chains were excluded, along with five repertoires with anomalous nucleotide sharing. TCRdb holds this immuneACCESS table with in-frame rearrangements only. Some clones are missing; in checked studies, unresolved V genes explain under half, and the rest has no known cause. V and J calls plus clone size are reproduced from that table; the DNA served to infer D and trimming. Here the sample has roughly 100,000 clones; approximately 79% occur a single time. 3% to 4% of the sample is in the top ten clones.

The receptor was derived from a woman aged 40 to 50 in good health and CMV-seronegative. Sequenced input: PBMCs. The chain joins TRBV5-6 to TRBJ2-2; 7 bases in between match TRBD1. The CDR3 here reads CASSLDRGNTGELFF. The bases read TGTGCCAGCAGCTTGGACAGGGGGAACACCGGGGAGCTGTTTTTT.